This T cell receptor (beta chain) was sequenced in a study of identical twins. This CDR3 contains 14 residues. The germline V and J ends were trimmed by 3 bases and 4 bases, with 10 bases remaining between them. CDR1 is SNHLY and CDR2 is FYNNEI in the germline V gene. Unique molecular identifiers were present on the cDNA, and a universal primer site came from template switching. TCRdb re-called the 5' RACE reads with MiXCR, one entry per CDR3 protein. The repertoire includes more than 400,000 distinct CDR3 sequences, 15% of them detected once, and around 0.48% sits in the top ten. This sample also belongs to another study, concerning yellow fever vaccine responses in identical twins.

The material sequenced was CD4+ T cells sorted from blood. The receptor was isolated from a woman aged 18-29 years in good health. J is TRBJ2-1 and V is TRBV2, with a weak D call TRBD2 (5 bases). Here the CDR3 DNA reads TGTGCCAGCAGTGACAACGGGGTTTACAATGAGCAGTTCTTC. Translating it yields CASSDNGVYNEQFF. The whole variable domain, remainder taken from reference TRBV2 and TRBJ2-1, is EPEVTQTPSHQVTQMGQEVILRCVPISNHLYFYWYRQILGQKVEFLVSFYNNEISEKSEIFDDQFSVERPDGSNFTLKIRSTKLEDSAMYFCASSDNGVYNEQFFGPGTRLTVL.